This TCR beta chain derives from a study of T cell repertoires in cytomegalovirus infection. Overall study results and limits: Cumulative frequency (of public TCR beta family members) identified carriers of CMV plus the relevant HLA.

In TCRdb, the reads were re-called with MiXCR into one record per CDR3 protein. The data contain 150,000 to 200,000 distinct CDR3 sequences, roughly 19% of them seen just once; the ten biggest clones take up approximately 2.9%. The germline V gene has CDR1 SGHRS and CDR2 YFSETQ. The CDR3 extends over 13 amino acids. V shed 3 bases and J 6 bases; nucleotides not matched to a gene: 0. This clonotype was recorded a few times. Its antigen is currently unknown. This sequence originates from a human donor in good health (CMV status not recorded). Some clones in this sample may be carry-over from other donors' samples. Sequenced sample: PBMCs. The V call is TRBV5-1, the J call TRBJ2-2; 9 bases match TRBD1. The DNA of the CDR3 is TGCGCCAGCAGCTACAGGGGGCCCGGGGAGCTGTTTTTT. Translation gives CASSYRGPGELFF.